This entry lists 22 T cell receptor beta chains sequenced from one sample in a study of blood T cell repertoires in COVID-19. The assay was immunoSEQ multiplex PCR, and TCRdb's table has in-frame clones only and misses some. The sample lists approximately 300,000 clones; about 87% were seen once. Sequencing input: peripheral blood. These receptors came from a woman in her thirties or forties with acute or convalescent COVID-19.

The chain couples TRBV4-1 to TRBJ2-5; 8 bases match TRBD2. Germline CDR1 and CDR2: MGHRA and YSYEKL. After removal of 1 base from V and 5 bases from J, the junction contained 9 bases not matched to a gene. The CDR3 runs to 16 residues. This CDR3 reads CASSQVPAGEGETQYF. The CDR3 region has the DNA TGCGCCAGCAGCCAAGTTCCAGCGGGGGAGGGGGAGACCCAGTACTTC.

The CDR3 DNA reads as TGCGCCAGCGGGACAGGGGACAATGTTGAGACCCAGTACTTC. It encodes CASGTGDNVETQYF. The V and J genes are TRBV5-1 and TRBJ2-5; 10 positions match TRBD1. Germline lookup yields CDR1 SGHRS and CDR2 YFSETQ. The CDR3 runs to 14 residues. J lost 5 bases, V lost 7 bases, and 8 bases had no gene match. Based on the CDR3 plus reference TRBV5-1 and TRBJ2-5, the full variable domain is KAGVTQTPRYLIKTRGQQVTLSCSPISGHRSVSWYQQTPGQGLQFLFEYFSETQRNKGNFPGRFSGRQFSNSRSEMNVSTLELGDSALYLCASGTGDNVETQYFGPGTRLLVL.

V gene TRBV19 combines with J gene TRBJ1-5; a possible D gene is TRBD1 (5 bases). There are 15 residues in the CDR3. V was shortened by 8 bases and J by 4 bases, with 18 bases between the two germline ends. Germline CDR1 reads LNHDA; CDR2 reads SQIVND (reference sequence). DNA of the CDR3: TGTGCCAGTGATAACGGGCAGGGTGGGAATCAGCCCCAGCATTTT. Translating gives CASDNGQGGNQPQHF.

This chain uses TRBV6-5 with TRBJ1-2; 7 bases are a match to TRBD1. In germline, CDR1 is MNHEY, CDR2 SVGAGI. The ends lost 7 bases at V and 6 bases at J; junction bases unmatched: 8. The CDR3 loop spans 13 amino acids. This chain's CDR3 is CASTAGGADGYTF. The CDR3 coding sequence is TGTGCCAGCACCGCAGGGGGAGCTGATGGCTACACCTTC.

This sequence joins TRBV5-1 and TRBJ1-1; 8 bases are shared with TRBD1. V lost 7 bases and J lost 7; bases outside the gene matches: 12. This CDR3 has 14 residues. Germline V gives CDR1 SGHRS, CDR2 YFSETQ. CDR3 sequence reads: CASRWRGGQGEAFF. CDR3 nucleotide sequence: TGCGCCAGCCGCTGGAGGGGTGGACAGGGTGAAGCTTTCTTT.

The rearrangement joins TRBV4-1 to TRBJ2-1; weak D call: TRBD2 (7 bases). Germline-derived CDR1 and CDR2 are MGHRA and YSYEKL. CDR3 length: 15 amino acids. The V gene lost 5 bases and the J gene lost 4 bases, with 15 bases spanning the gap. CDR3 sequence reads: CASSTGGPFYNEQFF. CDR3 coding DNA: TGCGCCAGCAGCACGGGGGGCCCTTTTTACAATGAGCAGTTCTTC.

The V call is TRBV3-1 (or the pseudogene TRBV3-2), the J call TRBJ1-2; D is perhaps TRBD1 (6 bases). V was trimmed by 1 base and J by 2 bases, leaving 14 bases between them. The CDR3 loop spans 16 amino acids. Germline V CDR1 and CDR2: LGHDT, YNNKEL (reference sequence). The DNA of the CDR3 is TGTGCCAGCAGCCAAGGCACAGGGTTCCGGAACTATGGCTACACCTTC. Its translation: CASSQGTGFRNYGYTF.

The chain employs TRBV11-1 and TRBJ1-2; D unresolved. The CDR3 length is 13 residues. Germline CDR1 SGHAT, CDR2 FQDESV (reference sequence). Trimming removed 2 bases at V and 6 bases at J, with 10 bases between. CDR3 protein: CASSLSGIHGYTF. In nucleotides, the CDR3 is TGTGCCAGCAGCTTATCGGGAATACATGGCTACACCTTC.

The chain has TRBV6-5 and TRBJ1-5; TRBD1 matches 9 bases. This CDR3 spans 15 amino acids. Germline assignment: CDR1 MNHEY and CDR2 SVGAGI. J was trimmed by 5 bases and V by 5 bases; bases with no gene match: 7. The CDR3, as DNA: TGTGCCAGCAGTCAGATTTGGGACAGGGATCAGCCCCAGCATTTT. Its protein is CASSQIWDRDQPQHF.

The J gene is TRBJ2-7, the V gene TRBV6-5; TRBD2 might be the D (6 bases). The V gene lost 8 bases and the J gene lost 0 bases, with 11 bases spanning the gap. Germline CDR1 MNHEY, CDR2 SVGAGI. The CDR3 spans 13 residues. CDR3 region: CASWGVFSYEQYV. CDR3 nucleotides: TGTGCCAGCTGGGGGGTTTTCTCCTACGAGCAGTACGTC.

This clone was detected only once. The chain is built from TRBV20-1 and TRBJ1-1, with D tentatively TRBD1 (5 bases). This CDR3 has 11 residues. V was pared by 2 bases and J by 13 bases, with 14 bases between. CDR1 is DFQATT, CDR2 SNEGSKA, per germline (reference sequence). In DNA, the CDR3 is TGCAGTGCTAGAAAGGGGCCTGAATGTTTCTTT. Its translation: CSARKGPECFF.

The rearrangement links TRBV5-1 to TRBJ1-6; D remains ambiguous. CDR1 SGHRS and CDR2 YFSETQ come from the germline V gene. V dropped 3 bases and J dropped 5 bases, with 12 bases sitting between them. This CDR3 has 15 amino acids. CDR3 in DNA: TGCGCCAGCAGCTCATTCGAAGACAATAATTCACCCCTCCACTTT. Amino acid sequence: CASSSFEDNNSPLHF.

This clone was counted a few times. The chain is built from TRBV5-4 and TRBJ1-6; no definite D call. This CDR3 region has 15 residues. Germline V gene data show CDR1 as SGHNT and CDR2 as YYREEE (reference sequence). V gave up 3 bases and J gave up 6 bases, with 13 bases separating them. The CDR3: CASSSPGRVNSPLHF. The CDR3 coding sequence is TGTGCCAGCAGCTCACCCGGGAGAGTTAATTCACCCCTCCACTTT.

The V gene is TRBV29-1, the J gene TRBJ1-1, with D tentatively TRBD1 (5 bases). The V gene's germline CDR1 is SQVTM and CDR2 ANQGSEA. Trimming took off 6 bases at V and 3 bases at J, with 11 bases between the two ends. CDR3 length: 12 residues. The CDR3 region has the DNA TGCAGCGTCAGGGTTAGGGACACTGAAGCTTTCTTT. It translates to CSVRVRDTEAFF. The whole variable domain, remainder taken from reference TRBV29-1 and TRBJ1-1, is SAVISQKPSRDICQRGTSLTIQCQVDSQVTMMFWYRQQPGQSLTLIATANQGSEATYESGFVIDKFPISRPNLTFSTLTVSNMSPEDSSIYLCSVRVRDTEAFFGQGTRLTVV.

Notes on this clone: Additional DNA sequences in this sample encode the identical CDR3. The genes are TRBV19 and TRBJ1-1; D not certain. The ends were cut back, 4 bases at V and 0 bases at J, with 6 bases in the middle. CDR3 length: 13 amino acids. CDR1 LNHDA and CDR2 SQIVND come from the germline V gene (reference sequence). The chain's CDR3 is CASSKTVNTEAFF. The CDR3 bases are TGTGCCAGTAGTAAAACAGTGAACACTGAAGCTTTCTTT.

The V gene is TRBV5-1, the J gene TRBJ2-7; D may be TRBD2 (6 bases). This CDR3 comprises 15 residues. Trimming left V 0 bases short and J 2 bases short, with 12 bases between. Germline lookup yields CDR1 SGHRS and CDR2 YFSETQ. This CDR3 is CASSLGPGVTYEQYV. The DNA for the CDR3 is TGCGCCAGCAGCTTGGGTCCGGGGGTTACCTACGAGCAGTACGTC.

J is TRBJ1-3 and V is TRBV19; 7 nucleotides line up with TRBD1. Germline V gene lookup returns CDR1 LNHDA and CDR2 SQIVND (reference sequence). The CDR3 length is 15 residues. V shed 9 bases, J shed 9 bases, and the junction held 17 bases outside the gene matches. The CDR3 loop is CASVRGQANRGTIYF. In DNA form, the CDR3 reads TGTGCCAGCGTTAGGGGGCAGGCGAATCGTGGCACCATATATTTT.

CDR3 protein: CASSYDRVGQPQHF. Here the CDR3 DNA reads TGTGCCAGCAGTTACGACAGGGTTGGGCAGCCCCAGCATTTT. V gene TRBV6-5 combines with J gene TRBJ1-5, with 7 bases matching TRBD1. Germline V gene data show CDR1 as MNHEY and CDR2 as SVGAGI. With V trimmed by 2 bases and J by 7 bases, 5 bases remained unmatched. This CDR3 has 14 amino acids.

The chain recombines TRBV19 with TRBJ1-5; weak D call: TRBD1 (6 bases). V lost 6 bases to trimming and J lost 2 bases, with 14 bases between them. This CDR3 region has 15 residues. Per germline, CDR1 LNHDA and CDR2 SQIVND (reference sequence). The CDR3 DNA sequence: TGTGCCAGTAGATGGGGGCGGGGGGGCAATCAGCCCCAGCATTTT. This translates into CASRWGRGGNQPQHF. The variable domain in full, with the rest retrieved from reference TRBV19 and TRBJ1-5, is DGGITQSPKYLFRKEGQNVTLSCEQNLNHDAMYWYRQDPGQGLRLIYYSQIVNDFQKGDIAEGYSVSREKKESFPLTVTSAQKNPTAFYLCASRWGRGGNQPQHFGDGTRLSIL.

The chain combines TRBV18 with TRBJ1-2, with TRBD1 matching 8 bases. This CDR3 comprises 14 residues. CDR1 is KGHSH and CDR2 is LQKENI in the germline V gene. Trimming at V came to 4 bases and at J to 4 bases, leaving 5 bases not matched to a gene. This CDR3 reads CASSQGQGSYGYTF. The CDR3 nucleotides are TGTGCCAGCTCACAAGGACAGGGAAGCTATGGCTACACCTTC.

The V call is TRBV2, the J call TRBJ2-3; 8 nucleotides match TRBD1. CDR3 length: 15 residues. The J segment lost 1 base and the V segment lost 6 bases, leaving 6 bases of the junction unmatched. CDR1 and CDR2 (germline): SNHLY, FYNNEI. This CDR3 reads CASSQETGGTDTQYF. The CDR3 bases are TGTGCCAGCAGCCAAGAGACAGGGGGCACAGATACGCAGTATTTT.

The chain joins TRBV11-2 to TRBJ1-2; no firm D call. The CDR3 is 15 amino acids. Trimming took 4 bases from V and 7 from J, leaving 19 bases between them. Per germline, CDR1 SGHAT and CDR2 FQNNGV. CDR3 sequence: CASSSLRGQVGGYTF. Here the CDR3 DNA reads TGTGCCAGCAGCTCGTTACGGGGTCAAGTCGGTGGCTACACCTTC. The whole variable domain, filled in from reference TRBV11-2 and TRBJ1-2, reads EAGVAQSPRYKIIEKRQSVAFWCNPISGHATLYWYQQILGQGPKLLIQFQNNGVVDDSQLPKDRFSAERLKGVDSTLKIQPAKLEDSAVYLCASSSLRGQVGGYTFGSGTRLTVV.